The clone carrying this T cell receptor (beta chain) was observed many times. MiXCR was run by TCRdb on the 5' RACE reads, yielding one entry per CDR3 protein. The table shows 150,000 to 200,000 distinct CDR3 sequences, with 11% occurring only once. CDR1 and CDR2 (germline): MNHNS, SASEGT. With V trimmed by 4 bases and J by 2 bases, 6 bases remained unmatched. This CDR3 is built from 15 residues. The sample is drawn from a study of CD8 T cells in ankylosing spondylitis. The specimen was blood, either unsorted or a sorted T cell fraction (not recorded which). The rearrangement links TRBV6-1 to TRBJ2-3, with TRBD2 matching over 7 bases. This receptor was obtained from a male donor with ankylosing spondylitis or in good health (not recorded which). The CDR3 nucleotides are TGTGCCAGCAGTGTGGGAGCGGGGATCACAGATACGCAGTATTTT. Amino acids: CASSVGAGITDTQYF.